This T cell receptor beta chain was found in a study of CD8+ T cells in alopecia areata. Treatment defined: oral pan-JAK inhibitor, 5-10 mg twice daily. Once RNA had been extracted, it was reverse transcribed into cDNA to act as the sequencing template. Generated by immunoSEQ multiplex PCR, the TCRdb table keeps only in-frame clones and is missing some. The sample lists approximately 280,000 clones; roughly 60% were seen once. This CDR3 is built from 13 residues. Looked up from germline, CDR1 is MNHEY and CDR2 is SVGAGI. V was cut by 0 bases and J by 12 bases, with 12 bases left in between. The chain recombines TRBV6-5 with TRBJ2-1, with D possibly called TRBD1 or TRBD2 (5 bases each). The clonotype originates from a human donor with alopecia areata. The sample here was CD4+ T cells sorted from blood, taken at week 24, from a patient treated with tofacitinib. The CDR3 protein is CASSYSRGFGQFF. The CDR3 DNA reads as TGTGCCAGCAGTTACTCGAGGGGATTTGGGCAGTTCTTC.